This T cell receptor beta chain was captured in a study of blood T cell repertoires in COVID-19. Study information: The United States, Italy and Spain supplied acute and convalescent COVID-19 samples.

Germline assignment: CDR1 SGHNT and CDR2 YYREEE (reference sequence). The V end was cut by 3 bases, the J end by 5 bases, with 11 bases between. The CDR3 consists of 13 residues. Sequencing used immunoSEQ multiplex PCR; TCRdb keeps in-frame clones, though not all of them. Of around 270,000 clones listed, over 75% are singletons. The TCR sequence derives from a woman in her forties or fifties with acute or convalescent COVID-19. What was sequenced was peripheral blood. V and J are TRBV5-4 and TRBJ1-1; D may be TRBD1 (5 bases). CDR3 in amino acids: CASSSRQLTEAFF. As DNA, the CDR3 is TGTGCCAGCAGCTCAAGACAGCTGACTGAAGCTTTCTTT.